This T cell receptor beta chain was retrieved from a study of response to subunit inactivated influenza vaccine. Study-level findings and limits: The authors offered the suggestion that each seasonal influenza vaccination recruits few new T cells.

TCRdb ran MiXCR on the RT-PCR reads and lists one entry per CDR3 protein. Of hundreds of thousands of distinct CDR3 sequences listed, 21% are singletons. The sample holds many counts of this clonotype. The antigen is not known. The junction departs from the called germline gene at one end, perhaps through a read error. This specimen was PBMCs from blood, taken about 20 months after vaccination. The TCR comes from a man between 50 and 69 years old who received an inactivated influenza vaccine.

The CDR3 DNA follows: TGCGCCAGCAGCTTAGCCGGGACAGCGAACACTGAAGCTTTCTTT. This codes for CASSLAGTANTEAFF. V usage is TRBV7-2 and J usage is TRBJ1-1; 7 nucleotides match TRBD1. The length of the CDR3 is 15 residues. Germline V lookup: CDR1 SGHTA, CDR2 FQGNSA. The variable domain in full, completed from reference TRBV7-2 and TRBJ1-1, reads GAGVSQSPSNKVTEKGKDVELRCDPISGHTALYWYRQSLGQGLEFLIYFQGNSAPDKSGLPSDRFSAERTGGSVSTLTIQRTQQEDSAVYLCASSLAGTANTEAFFGQGTRLTVV.